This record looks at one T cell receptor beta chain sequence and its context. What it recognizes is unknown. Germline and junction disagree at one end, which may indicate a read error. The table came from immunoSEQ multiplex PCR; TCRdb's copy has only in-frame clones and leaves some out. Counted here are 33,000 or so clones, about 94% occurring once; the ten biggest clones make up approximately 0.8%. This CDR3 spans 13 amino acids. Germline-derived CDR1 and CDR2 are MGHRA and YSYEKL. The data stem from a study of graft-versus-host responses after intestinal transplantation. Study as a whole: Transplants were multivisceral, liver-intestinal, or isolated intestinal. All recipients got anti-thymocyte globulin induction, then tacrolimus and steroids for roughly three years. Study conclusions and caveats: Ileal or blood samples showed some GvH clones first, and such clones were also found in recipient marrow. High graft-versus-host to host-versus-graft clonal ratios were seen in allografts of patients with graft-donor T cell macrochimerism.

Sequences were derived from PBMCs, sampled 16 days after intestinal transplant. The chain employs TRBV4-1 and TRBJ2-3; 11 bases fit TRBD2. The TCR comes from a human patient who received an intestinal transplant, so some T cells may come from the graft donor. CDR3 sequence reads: CASSQDERLAGSF. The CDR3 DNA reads TGCGCCAGCAGCCAAGATGAGCGACTAGCGGGATCGTTT.